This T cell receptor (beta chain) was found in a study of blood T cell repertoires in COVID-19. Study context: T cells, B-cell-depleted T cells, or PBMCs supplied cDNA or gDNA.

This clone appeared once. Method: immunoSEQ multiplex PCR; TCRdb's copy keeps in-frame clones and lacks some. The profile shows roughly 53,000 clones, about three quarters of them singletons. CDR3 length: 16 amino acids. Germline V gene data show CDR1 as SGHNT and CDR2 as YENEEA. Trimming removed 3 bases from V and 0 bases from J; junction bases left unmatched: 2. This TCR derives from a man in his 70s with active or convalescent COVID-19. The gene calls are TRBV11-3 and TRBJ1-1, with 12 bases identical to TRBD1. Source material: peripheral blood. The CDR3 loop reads CASSLGQGAVNTEAFF. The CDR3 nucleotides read TGTGCCAGCAGCTTGGGACAGGGGGCTGTGAACACTGAAGCTTTCTTT.